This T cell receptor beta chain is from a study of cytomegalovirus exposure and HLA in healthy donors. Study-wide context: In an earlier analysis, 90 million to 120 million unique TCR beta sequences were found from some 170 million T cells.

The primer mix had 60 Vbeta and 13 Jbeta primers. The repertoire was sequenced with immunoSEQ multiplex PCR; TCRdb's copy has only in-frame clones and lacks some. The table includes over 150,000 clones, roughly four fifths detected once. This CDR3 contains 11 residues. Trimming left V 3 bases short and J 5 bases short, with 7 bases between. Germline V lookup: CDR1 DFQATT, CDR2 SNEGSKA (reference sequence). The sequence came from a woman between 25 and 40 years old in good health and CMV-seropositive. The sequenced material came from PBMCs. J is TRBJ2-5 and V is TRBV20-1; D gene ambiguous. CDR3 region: CSASRKETQYF. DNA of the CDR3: TGCAGTGCTAGCAGGAAGGAGACCCAGTACTTC.